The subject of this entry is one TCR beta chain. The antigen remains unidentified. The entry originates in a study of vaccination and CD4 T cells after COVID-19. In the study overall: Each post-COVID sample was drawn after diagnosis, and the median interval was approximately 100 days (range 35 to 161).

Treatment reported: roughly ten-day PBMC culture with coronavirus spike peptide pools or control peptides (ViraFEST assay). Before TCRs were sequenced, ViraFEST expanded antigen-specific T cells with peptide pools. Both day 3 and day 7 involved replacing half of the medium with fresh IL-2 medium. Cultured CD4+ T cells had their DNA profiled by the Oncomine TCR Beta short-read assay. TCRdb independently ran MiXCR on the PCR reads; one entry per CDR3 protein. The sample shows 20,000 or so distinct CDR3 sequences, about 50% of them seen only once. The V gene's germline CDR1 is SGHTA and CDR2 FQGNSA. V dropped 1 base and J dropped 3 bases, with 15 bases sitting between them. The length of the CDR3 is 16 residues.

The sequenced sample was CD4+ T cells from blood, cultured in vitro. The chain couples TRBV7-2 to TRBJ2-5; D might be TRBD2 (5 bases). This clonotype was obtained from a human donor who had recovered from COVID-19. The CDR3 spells CASSLGGGLAEETQYF. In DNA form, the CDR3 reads TGTGCCAGCAGCTTAGGGGGTGGGCTAGCCGAAGAGACCCAGTACTTC.